Following are 19 T cell receptor beta chains from one sample sequenced in a study of T-cell reconstitution after alpha-beta-depleted transplantation in children. Unique molecular identifiers were built into the TCRbeta library. MiXCR was run by TCRdb on the PCR reads, yielding one entry per CDR3 protein. The sample holds some 110,000 distinct CDR3 sequences; under 13% are singletons and the top ten take less than 40%. The specimen comprised PBMCs, sampled before TCRalphabeta/CD19-depleted stem cell transplant. The receptors come from a boy between 2 and 10 years old with acute lymphoblastic leukemia, due to receive a stem cell transplant.

The chain joins TRBV5-1 to TRBJ2-1; TRBD2 matches at 9 bases. Germline V lookup: CDR1 SGHRS, CDR2 YFSETQ. The CDR3 length is 15 residues. V dropped 4 bases and J dropped 9; count of bases not matched to a gene: 11. CDR3 region: CASSTTSGKRPEQFF. CDR3 nucleotides: TGCGCCAGCAGCACGACTAGCGGAAAGAGACCTGAGCAGTTCTTC.

This clonotype was observed many times. The J gene is TRBJ2-1, the V gene TRBV14; 11 nucleotides line up with TRBD2. The trim removed 5 bases at V and 10 bases at J, leaving 1 base unmatched. The CDR3 runs to 12 residues. Germline CDR1 reads SGHDN; CDR2 reads FVKESK. CDR3 DNA sequence: TGTGCCAGCAGCATAGCGGGAGGGGAGCAGTTCTTC. It codes for CASSIAGGEQFF. Using reference TRBV14 and TRBJ2-1 for the parts outside the CDR3, the full variable domain is EAGVTQFPSHSVIEKGQTVTLRCDPISGHDNLYWYRRVMGKEIKFLLHFVKESKQDESGMPNNRFLAERTGGTYSTLKVQPAELEDSGVYFCASSIAGGEQFFGPGTRLTVL.

This clonotype was picked up many times. The rearrangement links TRBV6-5 to TRBJ1-1, with D perhaps TRBD1 (5 bases). V lost 4 bases and J lost 1, with 13 bases in between. The CDR3 is 15 residues long. Germline CDR1 reads MNHEY; CDR2 reads SVGAGI. CDR3 nucleotide sequence: TGTGCCAGCAGTTTACATGGGACGGGGAACACTGAAGCTTTCTTT. Amino acids: CASSLHGTGNTEAFF.

The CDR3 DNA reads as TGTGCCGGGTCCTCAGCGGGCCGACCGCAGTATTTT. Translating it yields CAGSSAGRPQYF. J is TRBJ2-3 and V is TRBV2, with a weak D call TRBD2 (6 bases). CDR1 is SNHLY, CDR2 FYNNEI, per germline. The V and J ends lost 11 bases and 10 bases respectively, with 19 bases between them. This CDR3 region has 12 residues.

The table lists this clonotype with a few counts. V is TRBV12-3 or TRBV12-4 and J is TRBJ2-5; D is undetermined. Trimming took 5 bases from V and 9 from J, leaving 10 bases between them. The CDR3 extends over 11 amino acids. The CDR3 DNA follows: TGTGCCAGCAGTCTGGGGATCCCCCAGTACTTC. It specifies CASSLGIPQYF.

This clonotype was detected only a few times. This chain connects TRBV5-1 to TRBJ2-3; unclear D gene. CDR3 length equals 12 residues. Germline lookup yields CDR1 SGHRS and CDR2 YFSETQ. V was pared by 2 bases and J by 0 bases, with 1 base between. The CDR3 reads CASSFSTDTQYF. In DNA, the CDR3 is TGCGCCAGCAGCTTCAGCACAGATACGCAGTATTTT.

This clonotype was counted between two and nine times. For the CDR3, the DNA is TGTGCCTGGGCAGGGACAGCTCGAAACTATGGCTACACCTTC. Translated, it gives CAWAGTARNYGYTF. The rearrangement links TRBV30 to TRBJ1-2, with TRBD1 identical over 7 bases. Germline V CDR1 and CDR2: GTSNPN, SVGIG (reference sequence). V dropped 5 bases and J dropped 2; count of bases not matched to a gene: 8. The CDR3 has 14 amino acids.

The V gene is TRBV29-1, the J gene TRBJ2-2; TRBD1 matches 11 bases. Looked up from germline, CDR1 is SQVTM and CDR2 is ANQGSEA. The trim removed 5 bases at V and 5 bases at J, leaving 4 bases unmatched. The CDR3 loop spans 14 amino acids. The CDR3 loop is CSVRDRGRTGELFF. DNA of the CDR3: TGCAGCGTTCGGGACAGGGGGAGAACCGGGGAGCTGTTTTTT.

Only a few counts were recorded for this clonotype. This sequence joins TRBV3-1 and TRBJ2-7; 10 bases are a match to TRBD2. The V segment lost 3 bases and the J segment 6 bases; nucleotides outside the gene matches: 8. Germline CDR1 reads LGHDT; CDR2 reads YNNKEL (reference sequence). The CDR3 extends over 15 amino acids. The CDR3 DNA reads as TGTGCCAGCAGCCATGGGACTAGCGCGGCACTCGAGCAGTACTTC. It codes for CASSHGTSAALEQYF.

The chain employs TRBV24-1 and TRBJ2-1, with 8 bases fitting TRBD2. The CDR3 spans 17 residues. The trim removed 2 bases at V and 2 bases at J, leaving 7 bases unmatched. Germline CDR1 is KGHDR and CDR2 is SFDVKD. The CDR3 reads CATSDSQSGRAYNEQFF. CDR3 DNA: TGTGCCACCAGTGATTCACAAAGCGGGAGAGCCTACAATGAGCAGTTCTTC.

This clonotype showed up many times. This chain joins TRBV6-1 and TRBJ2-7; 10 positions agree with TRBD2. Per the germline V gene, CDR1 is MNHNS and CDR2 is SASEGT. Trimming cost V 6 bases and J 4 bases; bases outside gene matches: 3. The CDR3 consists of 13 residues. The CDR3 DNA is TGTGCCAGCAGCAAGCGGGAGGGATACGAGCAGTACTTC. Amino acids: CASSKREGYEQYF.

This clonotype was found a few times. The chain links TRBV4-1 to TRBJ2-5, with 9 positions matching TRBD2. CDR1 is MGHRA, CDR2 YSYEKL, per germline. The CDR3 runs 21 residues. With V trimmed by 0 bases and J by 3 bases, 20 bases remained unmatched. The CDR3 protein is CASSQDRTSGRLLGVEETQYF. CDR3 coding DNA: TGCGCCAGCAGCCAAGATAGGACCAGCGGGAGGCTCCTCGGGGTTGAAGAGACCCAGTACTTC.

The V gene is TRBV25-1, the J gene TRBJ1-4; 9 nucleotides line up with TRBD1. Germline loops: CDR1 MGHDK, CDR2 SYGVNS. This CDR3 is built from 14 residues. The V and J ends lost 6 bases and 7 bases, in that order; junction bases with no gene match: 6. In DNA, the CDR3 is TGTGCCAGCAGCAAGGGGACAGGGAGTGAAAAACTGTTTTTT. Protein sequence: CASSKGTGSEKLFF. The full variable domain, its missing parts supplied by reference TRBV25-1 and TRBJ1-4, is EADIYQTPRYLVIGTGKKITLECSQTMGHDKMYWYQQDPGMELHLIHYSYGVNSTEKGDLSSESTVSRIRTEHFPLTLESARPSHTSQYLCASSKGTGSEKLFFGSGTQLSVL.

This clonotype occurred many times. The chain uses TRBV25-1 and TRBJ2-5; no firm D call. This CDR3 has 15 amino acids. The germline V gene has CDR1 MGHDK and CDR2 SYGVNS. V lost 6 bases and J lost 0, with 14 bases in between. This chain's CDR3 is CASRDPTGYQETQYF. The CDR3 bases are TGTGCCAGCAGGGACCCAACCGGGTACCAAGAGACCCAGTACTTC.

By its share, this clonotype is medium-sized. The gene calls are TRBV20-1 and TRBJ2-7, with D perhaps TRBD1 (6 bases). The CDR3 consists of 13 residues. Germline V gene lookup returns CDR1 DFQATT and CDR2 SNEGSKA (reference sequence). V lost 6 bases and J 2 bases, leaving 14 bases between the germline ends. The CDR3 region is CSARPTGTYEQYF. For the CDR3, the DNA is TGCAGTGCCCGCCCGACAGGAACCTACGAGCAGTACTTC.

V and J are TRBV29-1 and TRBJ1-2; D gene uncertain. Germline V gives CDR1 SQVTM, CDR2 ANQGSEA. The CDR3 has 11 amino acids. Trimming pared 3 bases from V and 2 bases from J, leaving 4 bases between. The CDR3 nucleotides are TGCAGCGTTGATGCAAACTATGGCTACACCTTC. It translates to CSVDANYGYTF.

This clonotype was detected only a few times. The V call is TRBV25-1, the J call TRBJ2-5; TRBD2 might be the D (6 bases). The CDR3 contains 14 residues. The germline V and J ends were trimmed by 2 bases and 7 bases, with 14 bases remaining between them. CDR1 and CDR2 (germline): MGHDK, SYGVNS. CDR3 bases: TGTGCCAGCAGTGAACGGGGGACCGGAGGGACCCAGTACTTC. Translation gives CASSERGTGGTQYF. The full variable domain, completed using reference TRBV25-1 and TRBJ2-5, is EADIYQTPRYLVIGTGKKITLECSQTMGHDKMYWYQQDPGMELHLIHYSYGVNSTEKGDLSSESTVSRIRTEHFPLTLESARPSHTSQYLCASSERGTGGTQYFGPGTRLLVL.

This clonotype was detected ten times or more. The chain couples TRBV12-3 or TRBV12-4 to TRBJ2-3, with 7 positions matching TRBD2. The CDR3 sequence is 14 residues long. The V gene end was trimmed by 3 bases and the J gene end by 10 bases; junction bases not matched to a gene: 10. The CDR3 region is CASSFSRERSPQYF. In DNA, the CDR3 is TGTGCCAGCAGTTTCTCGCGGGAGAGGTCTCCGCAGTATTTT.

At least ten counts were recorded for this clonotype. The chain couples TRBV6-2 or TRBV6-3 to TRBJ2-6, with TRBD2 as a possible D gene (6 bases). The V end was cut by 6 bases, the J end by 0 bases, with 9 bases between. CDR3 size: 15 residues. Germline CDR1 MNHEY, CDR2 SVGEGT. CDR3 residues: CASSLGGSGANVLTF. Written as DNA, the CDR3 is TGTGCCAGCAGCCTGGGGGGCTCTGGGGCCAACGTCCTGACTTTC.